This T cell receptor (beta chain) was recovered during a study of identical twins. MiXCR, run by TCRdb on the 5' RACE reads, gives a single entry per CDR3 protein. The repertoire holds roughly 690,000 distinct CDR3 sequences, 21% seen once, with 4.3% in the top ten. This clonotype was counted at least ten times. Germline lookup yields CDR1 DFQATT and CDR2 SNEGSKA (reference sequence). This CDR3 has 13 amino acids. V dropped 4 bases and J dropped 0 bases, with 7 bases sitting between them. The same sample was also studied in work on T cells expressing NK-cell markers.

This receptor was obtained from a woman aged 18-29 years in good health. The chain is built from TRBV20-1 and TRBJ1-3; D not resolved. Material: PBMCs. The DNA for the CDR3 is TGCAGTGCTATAAGTAGCTCTGGAAACACCATATATTTT. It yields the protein CSAISSSGNTIYF.